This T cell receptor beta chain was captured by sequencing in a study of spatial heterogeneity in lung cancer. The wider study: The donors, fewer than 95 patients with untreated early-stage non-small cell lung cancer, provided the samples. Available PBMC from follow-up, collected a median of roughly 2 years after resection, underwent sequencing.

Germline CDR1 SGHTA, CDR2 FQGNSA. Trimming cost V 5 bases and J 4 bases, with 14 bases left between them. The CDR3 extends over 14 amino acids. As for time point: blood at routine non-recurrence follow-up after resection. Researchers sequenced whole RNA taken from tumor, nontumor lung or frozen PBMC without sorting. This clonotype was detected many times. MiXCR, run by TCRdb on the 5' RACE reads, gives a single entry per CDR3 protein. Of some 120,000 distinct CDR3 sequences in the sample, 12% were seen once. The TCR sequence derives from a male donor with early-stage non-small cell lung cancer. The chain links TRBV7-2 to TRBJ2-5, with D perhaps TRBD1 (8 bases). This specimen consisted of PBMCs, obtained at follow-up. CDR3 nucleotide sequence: TGTGCCAGCAGCATCACAGGGGGGGGAGAGACCCAGTACTTC. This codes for CASSITGGGETQYF.